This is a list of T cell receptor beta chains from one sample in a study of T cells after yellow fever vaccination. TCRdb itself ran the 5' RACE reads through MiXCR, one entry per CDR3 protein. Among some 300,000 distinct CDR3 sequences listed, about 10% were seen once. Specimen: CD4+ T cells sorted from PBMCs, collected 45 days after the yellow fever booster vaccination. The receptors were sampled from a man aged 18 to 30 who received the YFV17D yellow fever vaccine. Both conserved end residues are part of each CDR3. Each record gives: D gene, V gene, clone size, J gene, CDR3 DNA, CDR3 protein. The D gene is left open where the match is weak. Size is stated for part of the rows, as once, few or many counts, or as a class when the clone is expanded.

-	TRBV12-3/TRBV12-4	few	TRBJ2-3	TGTGCCAGCAGTTTTGGGGCGGAAGATACGCAGTATTTT	CASSFGAEDTQYF
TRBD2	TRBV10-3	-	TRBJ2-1	TGTGCCATCAGTGGGGGACTAGCGGGGGCCGTCAATGAGCAGTTCTTC	CAISGGLAGAVNEQFF
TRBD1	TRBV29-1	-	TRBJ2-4	TGCAGCGTAGGGTACTTGGGACAGGGAACCAAAAACATTCAGTACTTC	CSVGYLGQGTKNIQYF
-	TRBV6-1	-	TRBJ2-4	TGTGCCAGCAGTGAAAAGCCCGGTGGACAAAACATTCAGTACTTC	CASSEKPGGQNIQYF
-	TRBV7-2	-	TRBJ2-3	TGTGCCAGCAGCCCCGGGTTGCGGGCACAGACAGATACGCAGTATTTT	CASSPGLRAQTDTQYF
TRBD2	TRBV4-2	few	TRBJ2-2	TGTGCCAGCAGCCCTAGGACTAGCGGGGGGGGGCTGTTTTTT	CASSPRTSGGGLFF
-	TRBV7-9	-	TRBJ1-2	TGTGCCAGCAGCTTAGTAAGCCTTAACTATGGCTACACCTTC	CASSLVSLNYGYTF
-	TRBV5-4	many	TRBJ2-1	TGTGCCACCATCCCAGGGGGGTCCTACAATGAGCAGTTCTTC	CATIPGGSYNEQFF
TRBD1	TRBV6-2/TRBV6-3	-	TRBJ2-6	TGTGCCAGCCGAGACGGGACAGCTCAAATCAACGTCCTGACTTTC	CASRDGTAQINVLTF
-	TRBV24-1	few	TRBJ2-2	TGTGCCACCAGTGGGCCAGGCGGCACCGGGGAGCTGTTTTTT	CATSGPGGTGELFF
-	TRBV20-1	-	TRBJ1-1	TGCAGTGCTAGTCGGGTTGCGAACACTGAAGCTTTCTTT	CSASRVANTEAFF
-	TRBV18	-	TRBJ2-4	TGTGCCAGCTCAGGGGGCGCCGATCGAAACATTCAGTACTTC	CASSGGADRNIQYF
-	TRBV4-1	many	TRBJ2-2	TGCGCCAGCAGCCAAGATCGCGGGGCCGGGGAGCTGTTTTTT	CASSQDRGAGELFF
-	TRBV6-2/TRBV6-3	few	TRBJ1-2	TGTGCCAGCAGTTACTCGATAAGGACACCCCATGGCTACACCTTC	CASSYSIRTPHGYTF
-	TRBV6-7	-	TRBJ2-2	TGTGCCAGCAGTGACCGACTCGGGACACCACCAAACAGGGAGCTGTTTTTT	CASSDRLGTPPNRELFF
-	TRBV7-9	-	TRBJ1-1	TGTGCCAGCAGCTTAGGTTTGGGACTTATGAACACTGAAGCTTTCTTT	CASSLGLGLMNTEAFF
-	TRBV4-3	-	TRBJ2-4	TGCGCCAGCAGCCAAGGGGGCAGGGGATATGGGAACATTCAGTACTTC	CASSQGGRGYGNIQYF
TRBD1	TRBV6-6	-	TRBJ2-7	TGTGCCAGCAGTTACTCCCCGGGACAGGTCTCCTACGAGCAGTACTTC	CASSYSPGQVSYEQYF
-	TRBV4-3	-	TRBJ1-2	TGCGCCAGCAGCCAAGACCGCTCCTTGTGGGGCTACACCTTC	CASSQDRSLWGYTF
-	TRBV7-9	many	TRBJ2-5	TGTGCCAGCAGCTTAGAACTGGGACGTCGGGAGACCCAGTACTTC	CASSLELGRRETQYF
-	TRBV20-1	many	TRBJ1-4	TGCAGTGCTAGCCTAGACGGGCTGACAGCCGAAAGGGCAACTAATGAAAAACTGTTTTTT	CSASLDGLTAERATNEKLFF
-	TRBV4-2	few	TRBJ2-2	TGTGCCAGGTTGACAGGGAACACCGGGGAGCTGTTTTTT	CARLTGNTGELFF
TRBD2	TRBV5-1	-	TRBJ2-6	TGCGCCAGCAGCCCGACGGGACTAGCGGGGGGATTTGGGGCCAACGTCCTGACTTTC	CASSPTGLAGGFGANVLTF
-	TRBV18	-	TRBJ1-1	TGTGCCAGCTCACTAAGCAGCACCTTTGAAGCTTTCTTT	CASSLSSTFEAFF
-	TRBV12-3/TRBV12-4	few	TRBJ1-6	TGTGCCAGCAGTTTAGATGGGGGTTCACCCCTCCACTTT	CASSLDGGSPLHF
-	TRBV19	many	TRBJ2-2	TGTGCCAGTAGTATTGGACAGTCCACCGGGGAGCTGTTTTTT	CASSIGQSTGELFF
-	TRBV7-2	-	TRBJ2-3	TGTGCCAGCAGCTATCGGCCTACGCAGTATTTT	CASSYRPTQYF
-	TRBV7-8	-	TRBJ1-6	TGTGCCAGCAGCTTAGGGGGAGGGGGACATTCTGAGTCGCCCCTCCACTTT	CASSLGGGGHSESPLHF
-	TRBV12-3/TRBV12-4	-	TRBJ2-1	TGTGCCAGCAGTACCTCTTACAATGAGCAGTTCTTC	CASSTSYNEQFF
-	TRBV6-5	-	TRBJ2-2	TGTGCCAGCAGTTACTGGTCGGGTCCCGGGGAGCTGTTTTTT	CASSYWSGPGELFF
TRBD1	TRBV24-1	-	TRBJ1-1	TGTGCCACCAGTGATAGCAGGGGGGAGACTGAAGCTTTCTTT	CATSDSRGETEAFF
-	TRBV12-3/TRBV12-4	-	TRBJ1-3	TGTGCCAGCATAAACAGGAACTCTGGAAACACCATATATTTT	CASINRNSGNTIYF
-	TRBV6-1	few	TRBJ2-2	TGTGCCAGCAGTGAAGTGGACAGATACACCGGGGAGCTGTTTTTT	CASSEVDRYTGELFF